The 27 T cell receptor beta chains reported below all come from one sample, sequenced in a study of OX40 agonist ivuxolimab in advanced cancers. This table comes from immunoSEQ multiplex PCR, and its TCRdb copy is limited to in-frame clones, with some not included. The data show 20,000 to 30,000 clones, about 70% seen once. Sequenced here: CD4+ or CD8+ T cells sorted from blood, sampled in a trial of the OX40 agonist ivuxolimab. These receptors originate from an adult with an advanced solid tumor such as melanoma, head and neck, liver or kidney cancer.

The V call is TRBV5-4, the J call TRBJ2-5; D perhaps matches TRBD1 (5 bases). The CDR3 has 14 residues. Germline values: CDR1 SGHNT, CDR2 YYREEE (reference sequence). Trimming took 1 base from V and 5 from J, leaving 12 bases between them. The CDR3 is CASSLQGTAETQYF. In DNA, the CDR3 is TGTGCCAGCAGCTTGCAGGGAACGGCGGAGACCCAGTACTTC.

The CDR3 region is CASSILPQGARTGELFF. Written as DNA, the CDR3 is TGTGCCAGTAGTATTCTACCACAGGGGGCGCGTACCGGGGAGCTGTTTTTT. The chain links TRBV19 to TRBJ2-2; TRBD1 aligns across 9 bases. The CDR3 runs 17 residues. V shed 3 bases and J 5 bases; nucleotides not matched to a gene: 10. The V gene's germline CDR1 is LNHDA and CDR2 SQIVND (reference sequence).

The chain joins TRBV5-6 to TRBJ1-5; possible D gene TRBD1, 6 bases. This CDR3 region has 13 residues. With 0 bases removed from V and 5 bases from J, the gap between germline ends came to 6 bases. Germline V gives CDR1 SGHDT, CDR2 YYEEEE. CDR3: CASSLDRDQPQHF. The CDR3 DNA follows: TGTGCCAGCAGCTTGGACAGGGATCAGCCCCAGCATTTT.

V usage is TRBV19 and J usage is TRBJ2-7, with 9 bases lining up with TRBD2. Trimming cost V 7 bases and J 0 bases; bases outside gene matches: 4. CDR1 and CDR2 (germline): LNHDA, SQIVND (reference sequence). There are 14 residues in the CDR3. CDR3 protein: CASTQTSGSYEQYF. CDR3 bases: TGTGCCAGTACTCAGACTAGCGGCTCCTACGAGCAGTACTTC.

The chain carries TRBV29-1 and TRBJ2-7; D is possibly TRBD1 (6 bases). This CDR3 spans 13 amino acids. The germline CDR1 and CDR2 sequences are SQVTM and ANQGSEA. The ends were cut back, 4 bases at V and 4 bases at J, with 14 bases in the middle. The CDR3 sequence is CSVVTHRVYEQYF. The DNA for the CDR3 is TGCAGCGTTGTCACGCACAGGGTATACGAGCAGTACTTC.

The V call is TRBV7-9, the J call TRBJ2-3, with D tentatively TRBD1 (6 bases). The CDR3 length is 13 residues. Looked up from germline, CDR1 is SEHNR and CDR2 is FQNEAQ (reference sequence). V was shortened by 6 bases and J by 4 bases, with 11 bases between the two germline ends. CDR3 loop: CASRSTGSDTQYF. CDR3 in DNA: TGTGCCAGCAGGAGTACAGGGTCAGATACGCAGTATTTT.

In its sample, this clone is medium-sized. The chain combines TRBV27 with TRBJ2-7; possible D gene TRBD1, 5 bases. CDR1 is MNHEY and CDR2 is SMNVEV in the germline V gene (reference sequence). V was cut by 1 base and J by 1 base, with 8 bases left in between. The CDR3 sequence is 14 residues long. CDR3 region: CASSLLGVSYEQYF. DNA of the CDR3: TGTGCCAGCAGTTTATTAGGGGTTTCCTACGAGCAGTACTTC.

The rearrangement links TRBV18 to TRBJ1-2, with D tentatively TRBD1 (5 bases). The CDR3 runs to 14 residues. Germline lookup yields CDR1 KGHSH and CDR2 LQKENI. V was clipped by 3 bases and J by 3 bases, with 11 bases between them. CDR3 nucleotides: TGTGCCAGCTCACCGACAGCCTTAGACTATGGCTACACCTTC. This translates into CASSPTALDYGYTF.

This chain joins TRBV9 and TRBJ2-7; TRBD1 matches 10 bases. The V gene's germline CDR1 is SGDLS and CDR2 YYNGEE. Losses at the gene ends were 4 bases for V and 4 bases for J; bases not matched to a gene: 8. The CDR3 length is 15 residues. The chain's CDR3 is CASSFSPGQGYEQYF. The CDR3 DNA reads TGTGCCAGCAGCTTCAGCCCGGGACAGGGGTACGAGCAGTACTTC.

Comments on this clone: The same CDR3 can be traced to other DNA sequences in this sample. The chain uses TRBV9 and TRBJ2-5; D gene uncertain. Germline CDR1 reads SGDLS; CDR2 reads YYNGEE. The CDR3 runs to 13 residues. Trimming pared 0 bases from V and 1 base from J, leaving 4 bases between. DNA for the CDR3: TGTGCCAGCAGCGTAGCCCGCCAAGAGACCCAGTACTTC. Translated, it gives CASSVARQETQYF.

This chain joins TRBV7-2 and TRBJ1-4; the match to TRBD1 covers 7 bases. The CDR3 is made up of 14 amino acids. CDR1 is SGHTA and CDR2 is FQGNSA in the germline V gene. The V and J ends lost 5 bases and 4 bases, in that order; junction bases with no gene match: 4. The CDR3 reads CASSQTGINEKLFF. The CDR3 DNA reads as TGTGCCAGCAGCCAGACAGGGATTAATGAAAAACTGTTTTTT.

The chain uses TRBV7-2 and TRBJ2-1; TRBD1 agrees at 8 bases. The ends lost 5 bases at V and 0 bases at J; junction bases unmatched: 3. Germline CDR1 and CDR2: SGHTA and FQGNSA. The CDR3 runs 15 residues. This CDR3 is CASSLGQGSYNEQFF. In nucleotides, the CDR3 is TGTGCCAGCAGCCTTGGACAGGGCTCCTACAATGAGCAGTTCTTC. Full variable domain (outside the CDR3, taken from reference TRBV7-2 and TRBJ2-1): GAGVSQSPSNKVTEKGKDVELRCDPISGHTALYWYRQSLGQGLEFLIYFQGNSAPDKSGLPSDRFSAERTGGSVSTLTIQRTQQEDSAVYLCASSLGQGSYNEQFFGPGTRLTVL.

This sequence joins TRBV12-5 and TRBJ2-1, with 7 bases lining up with TRBD2. CDR1 is LGHNT, CDR2 FRNRAP, per germline. After removal of 6 bases from V and 3 bases from J, the junction contained 5 bases not matched to a gene. The CDR3 runs to 14 residues. The CDR3 coding sequence is TGTGCTAGTGGCCGGGGAGGGCGCTACAATGAGCAGTTCTTC. Translated, it gives CASGRGGRYNEQFF. Variable domain in full (rest from reference TRBV12-5 and TRBJ2-1): DARVTQTPRHKVTEMGQEVTMRCQPILGHNTVFWYRQTMMQGLELLAYFRNRAPLDDSGMPKDRFSAEMPDATLATLKIQPSEPRDSAVYFCASGRGGRYNEQFFGPGTRLTVL.

The chain recombines TRBV19 with TRBJ2-5; D is possibly TRBD1 (5 bases). There are 13 residues in the CDR3. V lost 3 bases and J lost 4, with 9 bases in between. Germline-derived CDR1 and CDR2 are LNHDA and SQIVND (reference sequence). CDR3 region: CASSITRVETQYF. The DNA for the CDR3 is TGTGCCAGTAGTATTACCAGGGTAGAGACCCAGTACTTC.

This chain connects TRBV2 to TRBJ1-2; 7 bases are a match to TRBD1. J was trimmed by 4 bases and V by 5 bases; bases with no gene match: 7. The CDR3 is made up of 14 amino acids. Germline CDR1 is SNHLY and CDR2 is FYNNEI. CDR3 sequence reads: CASSPNRGIYGYTF. CDR3 DNA sequence: TGTGCCAGCAGTCCTAACAGGGGTATCTATGGCTACACCTTC.

The chain links TRBV19 to TRBJ1-2, with 9 bases fitting TRBD1. Germline-derived CDR1 and CDR2 are LNHDA and SQIVND (reference sequence). CDR3 size: 16 residues. V shed 7 bases, J shed 6 bases, and the junction held 15 bases outside the gene matches. Written as DNA, the CDR3 is TGTGCCAGTAACGATGGGGGACAGGGTCAAACGGATGGCTACACCTTC. Protein: CASNDGGQGQTDGYTF.

The chain is built from TRBV9 and TRBJ1-2, with D possibly TRBD1 on 5 matching bases. Germline V gene data show CDR1 as SGDLS and CDR2 as YYNGEE. The V and J ends lost 2 bases and 5 bases respectively, with 19 bases between them. The CDR3 totals 16 residues. The DNA of the CDR3 is TGTGCCAGCAGCGTCCGGGACCGGCCTCTGGGGTATGGCTACACCTTC. It translates to CASSVRDRPLGYGYTF.

A few counts support this clone. The J gene is TRBJ2-2, the V gene TRBV9, with TRBD1 identical over 9 bases. The germline V gene encodes CDR1 SGDLS and CDR2 YYNGEE. This CDR3 region has 16 residues. Trimming cost V 1 base and J 2 bases; bases outside gene matches: 3. CDR3 in amino acids: CASSVSDRGNTGELFF. The CDR3 nucleotides read TGTGCCAGCAGCGTATCGGACAGGGGAAACACCGGGGAGCTGTTTTTT.

V and J are TRBV6-1 and TRBJ1-5; TRBD1 might be the D (5 bases). CDR3 length: 14 amino acids. The germline V and J ends were trimmed by 5 bases and 0 bases, with 8 bases remaining between them. Germline assignment: CDR1 MNHNS and CDR2 SASEGT. This chain's CDR3 is CASSKGDSNQPQHF. CDR3 DNA: TGTGCCAGCAGTAAAGGGGATAGCAATCAGCCCCAGCATTTT.

V and J are TRBV5-4 and TRBJ2-7, with D maybe TRBD1 (5 bases). Germline V gene lookup returns CDR1 SGHNT and CDR2 YYREEE (reference sequence). The length of the CDR3 is 13 residues. V lost 1 base, J lost 1 base, and 6 bases lay in between. CDR3 sequence (DNA): TGTGCCAGCAGCTTGACAGGTTCCTACGAGCAGTACTTC. Encoded protein: CASSLTGSYEQYF.

The chain recombines TRBV7-2 with TRBJ2-2; TRBD1 agrees at 10 bases. V trimming: 2 bases; J trimming: 7 bases; junction bases outside the gene matches: 7. This CDR3 spans 16 amino acids. The germline gives CDR1 SGHTA, CDR2 FQGNSA. As DNA, the CDR3 is TGTGCCAGCAGCTTAACCGGGACAGGGGTTGGCGGGGAGCTGTTTTTT. It encodes CASSLTGTGVGGELFF.

This clone appeared a single time. V is TRBV7-9 and J is TRBJ2-7; 9 bases agree with TRBD1. The CDR3 loop spans 15 amino acids. Germline trimming cut 1 base from V and 5 bases from J; bases unmatched to any gene: 6. Germline V lookup: CDR1 SEHNR, CDR2 FQNEAQ (reference sequence). The CDR3 loop reads CASSLGGDRVHEQYF. CDR3 sequence (DNA): TGTGCCAGCAGCTTAGGGGGGGACAGGGTCCACGAGCAGTACTTC. The full variable domain, completed using reference TRBV7-9 and TRBJ2-7, is DTGVSQNPRHKITKRGQNVTFRCDPISEHNRLYWYRQTLGQGPEFLTYFQNEAQLEKSRLLSDRFSAERPKGSFSTLEIQRTEQGDSAMYLCASSLGGDRVHEQYFGPGTRLTVT.

The chain recombines TRBV2 with TRBJ2-2, with a possible D match to TRBD1 (6 bases). Looked up from germline, CDR1 is SNHLY and CDR2 is FYNNEI. This CDR3 contains 12 residues. The germline V and J ends were trimmed by 8 bases and 5 bases, with 9 bases remaining between them. DNA of the CDR3: TGTGCCAGCGGAACAGGGACCGGGGAGCTGTTTTTT. Protein sequence: CASGTGTGELFF. Together with reference TRBV2 and TRBJ2-2, the CDR3 gives the full variable domain: EPEVTQTPSHQVTQMGQEVILRCVPISNHLYFYWYRQILGQKVEFLVSFYNNEISEKSEIFDDQFSVERPDGSNFTLKIRSTKLEDSAMYFCASGTGTGELFFGEGSRLTVL.

The chain couples TRBV25-1 to TRBJ2-7; a possible D gene is TRBD2 (5 bases). V gave up 1 base and J gave up 2 bases, with 18 bases separating them. CDR1 is MGHDK, CDR2 SYGVNS, per germline. CDR3 length: 17 amino acids. The CDR3 sequence: CASSESGGFVQPYEQYF. The CDR3 DNA is TGTGCCAGCAGTGAATCGGGCGGGTTTGTTCAGCCCTACGAGCAGTACTTC.

The V gene is TRBV29-1, the J gene TRBJ1-3; D remains ambiguous. V gave up 7 bases and J gave up 4 bases, with 14 bases separating them. This CDR3 is 13 amino acids long. The V gene's germline CDR1 is SQVTM and CDR2 ANQGSEA. The CDR3 sequence is CSAIDTFGNTIYF. The CDR3 DNA is TGCAGCGCTATTGACACTTTCGGAAACACCATATATTTT.

This clone has more than one count but fewer than ten. The genes are TRBV7-2 and TRBJ2-3; TRBD1 aligns across 10 bases. From germline, CDR1 is SGHTA and CDR2 FQGNSA. The CDR3 has 16 residues. After removal of 7 bases from V and 6 bases from J, the junction contained 13 bases not matched to a gene. Here the CDR3 DNA reads TGTGCCAGCAAGCAGTCGGGACAGGGGTTCAAGGATACGCAGTATTTT. It specifies CASKQSGQGFKDTQYF.

The chain is built from TRBV11-2 and TRBJ1-1; D gene uncertain. The CDR3 has 14 residues. The germline CDR1 and CDR2 sequences are SGHAT and FQNNGV. V was clipped by 2 bases and J by 0 bases, with 7 bases between them. The CDR3 region has the DNA TGTGCCAGCAGCTTACAAGGGATGAACACTGAAGCTTTCTTT. It is translated as CASSLQGMNTEAFF.